This T cell receptor (beta chain) was identified in a study of cytomegalovirus exposure and HLA in healthy donors. 60 Vbeta and 13 Jbeta primers were used in PCR. Original processing methods: Later work found 80 million or so unique TCR beta chains, with approximately 12 million shared. TCRdb's copy holds only in-frame clones and misses some; the assay was immunoSEQ multiplex PCR. V, J and clone size are those of that table, while D and trimming were read from the DNA. The table records fewer than 110,000 clones, around 76% of them present only once. This CDR3 spans 15 amino acids. From germline, CDR1 is ENHRY and CDR2 SYGVKD. Trimming at V came to 10 bases and at J to 5 bases, leaving 14 bases not matched to a gene. Notes on the study in general: Most TCR sequences showed up rarely, but some public TCRs showed up in many donors. There were 150 to 200 TCR beta chains listed as cytomegalovirus-associated. As was reported, the HLA-A and HLA-B alleles of most subjects were accurately predicted from TCR beta sequences.

A word on this clone: The antigen remains unidentified.

The genes are TRBV10-3 and TRBJ2-1, with 7 bases fitting TRBD2. This TCR derives from a woman between 18 and 29 years old in good health and CMV-seropositive. The sample was PBMCs. CDR3 region: CATTITGTTNNEQFF. The CDR3 DNA reads TGTGCCACAACAATTACCGGGACTACAAACAATGAGCAGTTCTTC.